This is a list of T cell receptor beta chains from one sample in a study of blood T cell repertoires in COVID-19. Sequencing was performed with immunoSEQ multiplex PCR; in TCRdb, only in-frame clones are kept and a portion is missing. The sample shows 100,000 to 110,000 clones, just under 80% of them seen only once. The sequenced material came from peripheral blood. These receptors came from a woman in her seventies with acute or convalescent COVID-19. Each CDR3 is given without its conserved first and last residue.

V	J	CDR3
TRBV18	TRBJ1-3	ASSPPRGTASGNTIY
TRBV7-6	TRBJ1-3	ASSPGQGNTIY
TRBV2	TRBJ1-1	ASRDRRGRNTEAF
TRBV19	TRBJ2-2	ASRTSGDLHTGELF
TRBV4-3	TRBJ2-3	ASAFDSATDTQY
TRBV19	TRBJ2-7	ATKYTGTGIYEQY
TRBV6-4	TRBJ1-2	ASSDSGESNYGYT
TRBV10-2	TRBJ2-5	ASSRGGRTETQY
TRBV11-3	TRBJ1-6	ASSTDRDSPLH
TRBV27	TRBJ1-5	ASRVRVDSNQPQH
TRBV19	TRBJ1-1	ASSDLLGQGETEAF
TRBV7-9	TRBJ1-2	ASSPRVQNYGYT
TRBV29-1	TRBJ2-2	SARGIGQGASGELF
TRBV5-1	TRBJ1-3	ASSSQQGAGNTIY
TRBV29-1	TRBJ2-2	STSWTGDPGELF
TRBV6-1	TRBJ1-2	ASSELMGRGYGYT
TRBV3-1/TRBV3-2	TRBJ2-5	ASSSWAGESQETQY
TRBV5-4	TRBJ1-6	ASSFFDRLNSPLH
TRBV15	TRBJ1-2	ATSREGLGNYGYT
TRBV6-4	TRBJ2-1	ASSDSKRGGPDEQF
TRBV19	TRBJ1-1	ASSWGQIRTEAF
TRBV7-7	TRBJ2-2	ASSLLSTSGGAGTGELF
TRBV9	TRBJ1-2	ASSSSWGGDGYT
TRBV6-6	TRBJ1-1	ASIPGTSEAF
TRBV6-5	TRBJ2-7	ASLFGNRGDEQY
TRBV7-2	TRBJ1-5	ASSLVGQGSQPQH
TRBV29-1	TRBJ2-6	SVEESGANVLT
TRBV7-8	TRBJ1-2	ASSLTRGNYGYT
TRBV6-6	TRBJ1-5	ASIANRATQPQH
TRBV6-6	TRBJ2-4	ASSRRFQGGLGAKNIQY
TRBV3-1/TRBV3-2	TRBJ2-1	ASSQKAGLAGGLKF
TRBV4-3	TRBJ1-5	ASSQGRDRGRQPQH
TRBV10-3	TRBJ1-2	AISGQSQGFEGYT
TRBV7-7	TRBJ2-1	ASSPGTGGGNEQF
TRBV19	TRBJ1-3	ASRLGSGNTIY
TRBV6-5	TRBJ1-1	ASTNSGGAF
TRBV15	TRBJ2-2	ATSRDRPGGSKTGELF
TRBV18	TRBJ2-2	ASSILAGANTGELF
TRBV19	TRBJ1-2	ASSIDRAYGYT
TRBV10-2	TRBJ2-5	ASSDWDGGIQETQY
TRBV3-1/TRBV3-2	TRBJ1-4	ASSQAFREKLF
TRBV11-2	TRBJ1-6	ASSGTGGSYNSPLH